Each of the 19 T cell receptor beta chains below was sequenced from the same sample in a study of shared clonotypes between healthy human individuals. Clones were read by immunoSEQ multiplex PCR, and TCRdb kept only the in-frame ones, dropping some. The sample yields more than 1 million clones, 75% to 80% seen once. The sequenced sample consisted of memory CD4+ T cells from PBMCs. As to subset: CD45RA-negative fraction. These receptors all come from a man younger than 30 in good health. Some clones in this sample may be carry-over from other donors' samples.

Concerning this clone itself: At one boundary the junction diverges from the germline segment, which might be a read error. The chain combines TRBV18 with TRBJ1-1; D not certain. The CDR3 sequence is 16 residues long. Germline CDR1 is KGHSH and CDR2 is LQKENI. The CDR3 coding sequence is TGTGCCAGTTCACCGTCAGGTTTTGGCATGAACACTGAAGCTTTCTTT. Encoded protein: CASSPSGFGMNTEAFF. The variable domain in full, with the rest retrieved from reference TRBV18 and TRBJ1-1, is NAGVMQNPRHLVRRRGQEARLRCSPMKGHSHVYWYRQLPEEGLKFMVYLQKENIIDESGMPKERFSAEFPKEGPSILRIQQVVRGDSAAYFCASSPSGFGMNTEAFFGQGTRLTVV.

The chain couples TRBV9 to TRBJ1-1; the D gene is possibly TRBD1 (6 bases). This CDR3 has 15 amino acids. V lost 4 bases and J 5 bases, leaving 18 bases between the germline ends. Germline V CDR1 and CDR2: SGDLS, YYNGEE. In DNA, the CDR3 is TGTGCCAGCAGCTCGGGGGAGGACAGAAGGACTGAAGCTTTCTTT. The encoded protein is CASSSGEDRRTEAFF.

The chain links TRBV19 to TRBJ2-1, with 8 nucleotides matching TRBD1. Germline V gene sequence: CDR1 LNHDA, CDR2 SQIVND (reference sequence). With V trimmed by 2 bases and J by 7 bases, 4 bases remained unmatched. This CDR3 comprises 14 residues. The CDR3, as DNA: TGTGCCAGTAGTATACAGGGGGCTAAGAATGAGCAGTTCTTC. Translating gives CASSIQGAKNEQFF.

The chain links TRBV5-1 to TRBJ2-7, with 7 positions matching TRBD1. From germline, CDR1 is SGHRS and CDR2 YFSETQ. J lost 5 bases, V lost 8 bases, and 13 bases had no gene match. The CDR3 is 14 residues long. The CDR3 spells CASSVRGPSDEQYF. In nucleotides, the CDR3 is TGCGCCAGTAGCGTGAGGGGGCCGTCGGACGAGCAGTACTTC.

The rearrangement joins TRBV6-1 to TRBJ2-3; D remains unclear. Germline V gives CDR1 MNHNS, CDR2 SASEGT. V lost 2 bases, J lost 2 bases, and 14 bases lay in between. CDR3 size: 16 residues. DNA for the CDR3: TGTGCCAGCAGTGAAACCCCTTCTGGAGACACAGATACGCAGTATTTT. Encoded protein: CASSETPSGDTDTQYF.

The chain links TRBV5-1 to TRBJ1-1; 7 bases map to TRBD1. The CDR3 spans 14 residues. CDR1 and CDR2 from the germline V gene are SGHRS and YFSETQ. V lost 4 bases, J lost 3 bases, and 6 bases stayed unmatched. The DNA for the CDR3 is TGCGCCAGCAGCCAAAGGACAGGTTACACTGAAGCTTTCTTT. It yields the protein CASSQRTGYTEAFF.

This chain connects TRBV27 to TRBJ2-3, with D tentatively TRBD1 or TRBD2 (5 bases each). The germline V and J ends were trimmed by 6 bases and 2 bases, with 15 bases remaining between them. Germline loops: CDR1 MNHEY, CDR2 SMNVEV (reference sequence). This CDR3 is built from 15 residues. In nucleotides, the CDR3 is TGTGCCAGCAGAATACGGGACCGATTCACAGATACGCAGTATTTT. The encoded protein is CASRIRDRFTDTQYF.

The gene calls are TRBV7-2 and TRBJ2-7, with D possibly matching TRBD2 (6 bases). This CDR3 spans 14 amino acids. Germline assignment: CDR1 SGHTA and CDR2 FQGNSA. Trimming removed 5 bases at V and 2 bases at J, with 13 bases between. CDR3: CASSPGAGPYEQYF. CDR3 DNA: TGTGCCAGCAGCCCGGGAGCGGGCCCCTACGAGCAGTACTTC.

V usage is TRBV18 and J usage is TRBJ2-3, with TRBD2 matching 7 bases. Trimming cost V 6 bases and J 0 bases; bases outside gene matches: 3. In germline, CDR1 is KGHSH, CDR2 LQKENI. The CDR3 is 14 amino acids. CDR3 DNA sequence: TGTGCCAGCTCGGGTAGCGGGAGCACAGATACGCAGTATTTT. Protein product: CASSGSGSTDTQYF.

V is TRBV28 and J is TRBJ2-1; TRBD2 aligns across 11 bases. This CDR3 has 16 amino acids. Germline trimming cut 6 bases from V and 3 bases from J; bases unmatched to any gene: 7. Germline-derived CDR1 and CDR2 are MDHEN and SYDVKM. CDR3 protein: CASRSLTSGSYNEQFF. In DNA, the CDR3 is TGTGCCAGCAGATCCCTAACTAGCGGGAGCTACAATGAGCAGTTCTTC.

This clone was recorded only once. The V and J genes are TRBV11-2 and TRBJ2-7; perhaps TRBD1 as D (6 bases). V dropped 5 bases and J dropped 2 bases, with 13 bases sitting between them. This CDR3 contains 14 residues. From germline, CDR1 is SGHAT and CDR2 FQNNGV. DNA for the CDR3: TGTGCCAGCAGCCCGCTCGGGGACACCTACGAGCAGTACTTC. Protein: CASSPLGDTYEQYF.

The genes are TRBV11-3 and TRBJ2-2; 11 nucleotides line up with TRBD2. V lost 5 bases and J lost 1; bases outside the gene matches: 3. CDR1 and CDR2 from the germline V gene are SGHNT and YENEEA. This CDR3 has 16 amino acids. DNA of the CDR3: TGTGCCAGCAGCAAGCTAGCGGGGGGGAACACCGGGGAGCTGTTTTTT. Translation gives CASSKLAGGNTGELFF.

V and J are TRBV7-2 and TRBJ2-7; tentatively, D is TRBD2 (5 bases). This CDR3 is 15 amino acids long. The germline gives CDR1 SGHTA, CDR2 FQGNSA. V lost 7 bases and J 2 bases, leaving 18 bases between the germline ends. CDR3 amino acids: CASTLRVSKTYEQYF. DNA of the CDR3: TGTGCCAGCACCCTGCGGGTCTCTAAGACCTACGAGCAGTACTTC.

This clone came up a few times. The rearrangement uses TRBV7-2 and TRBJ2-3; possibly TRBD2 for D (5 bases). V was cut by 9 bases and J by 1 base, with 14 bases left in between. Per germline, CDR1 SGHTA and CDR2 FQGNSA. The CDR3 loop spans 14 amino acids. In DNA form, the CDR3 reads TGTGCCAGTAAAGGGAAGGAGGGCACAGATACGCAGTATTTT. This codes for CASKGKEGTDTQYF.

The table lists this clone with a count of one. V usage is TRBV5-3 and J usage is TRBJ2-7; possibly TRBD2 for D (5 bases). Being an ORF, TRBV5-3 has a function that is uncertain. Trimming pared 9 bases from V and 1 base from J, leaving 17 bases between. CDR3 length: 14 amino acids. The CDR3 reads CANRLRTYSYEQYF. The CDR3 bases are TGTGCCAACCGTCTAAGGACTTATTCCTACGAGCAGTACTTC.

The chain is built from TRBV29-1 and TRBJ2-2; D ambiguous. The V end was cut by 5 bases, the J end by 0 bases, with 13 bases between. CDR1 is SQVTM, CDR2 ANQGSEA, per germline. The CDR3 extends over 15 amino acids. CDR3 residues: CSVLLGTPNTGELFF. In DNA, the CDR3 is TGCAGCGTTTTGTTGGGAACTCCGAACACCGGGGAGCTGTTTTTT.

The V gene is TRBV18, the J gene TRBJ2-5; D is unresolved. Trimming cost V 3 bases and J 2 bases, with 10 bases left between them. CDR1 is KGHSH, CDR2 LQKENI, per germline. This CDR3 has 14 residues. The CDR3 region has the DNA TGTGCCAGCTCACCGAACGCTGCTCAAGAGACCCAGTACTTC. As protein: CASSPNAAQETQYF.

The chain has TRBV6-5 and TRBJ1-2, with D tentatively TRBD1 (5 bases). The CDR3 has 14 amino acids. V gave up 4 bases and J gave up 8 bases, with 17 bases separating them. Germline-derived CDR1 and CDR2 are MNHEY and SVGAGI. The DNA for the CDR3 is TGTGCCAGCAGTTGGGAACGGGAGGGGATCGGCTACACCTTC. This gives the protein CASSWEREGIGYTF.

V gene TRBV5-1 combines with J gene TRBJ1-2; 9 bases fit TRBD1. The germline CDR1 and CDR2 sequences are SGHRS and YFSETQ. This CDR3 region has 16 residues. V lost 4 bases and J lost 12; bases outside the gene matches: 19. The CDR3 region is CASSPYHRDRELENTF. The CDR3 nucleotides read TGCGCCAGCAGCCCCTACCACCGGGACAGGGAACTGGAGAACACCTTC.